These 13 T cell receptor beta chains were all obtained from the same sample, sequenced in a study of cytomegalovirus exposure and HLA in healthy donors. PCR employed 60 Vbeta and 13 Jbeta primers. Profiled with immunoSEQ multiplex PCR; TCRdb holds only in-frame clones, not every one. The table lists 75,000 to 90,000 clones, around 79% of them singletons, with less than 7% in the top ten. The sample consisted of PBMCs. Receptors were obtained from a male donor in good health and CMV-seropositive.

The chain recombines TRBV5-1 with TRBJ1-2; tentative D call: TRBD1 (6 bases). V was trimmed by 2 bases and J by 4 bases, leaving 9 bases between them. CDR1 and CDR2 from the germline V gene are SGHRS and YFSETQ. There are 13 residues in the CDR3. DNA of the CDR3: TGCGCCAGCAGCTTTGCAGGGGTCTATGGCTACACCTTC. This encodes CASSFAGVYGYTF.

The V and J genes are TRBV6-4 and TRBJ2-1, with 8 bases identical to TRBD1. V dropped 6 bases and J dropped 5; count of bases not matched to a gene: 6. CDR1 is MRHNA and CDR2 is SNTAGT in the germline V gene. This CDR3 spans 14 amino acids. The CDR3 reads CASRPGQENNEQFF. CDR3 in DNA: TGTGCCAGCAGACCGGGACAGGAGAACAATGAGCAGTTCTTC.

The rearrangement uses TRBV14 and TRBJ2-5; 8 bases are a match to TRBD2. Germline V gene sequence: CDR1 SGHDN, CDR2 FVKESK. The V and J ends lost 5 bases and 5 bases, in that order; junction bases with no gene match: 7. The CDR3 spans 14 residues. The CDR3 DNA sequence: TGTGCCAGCAGCGCCGGAGGCGGGAGGGAGACCCAGTACTTC. As protein: CASSAGGGRETQYF.

The chain joins TRBV7-2 to TRBJ1-5; D not resolved. In germline, CDR1 is SGHTA, CDR2 FQGNSA. Trimming removed 5 bases at V and 2 bases at J, with 19 bases between. The CDR3 is made up of 17 amino acids. Here the CDR3 DNA reads TGTGCCAGCAGCCCCAATGCCGCGGGCGCTGGCAATCAGCCCCAGCATTTT. Residues: CASSPNAAGAGNQPQHF.

The V and J genes are TRBV27 and TRBJ2-5; 7 nucleotides line up with TRBD1. In germline, CDR1 is MNHEY, CDR2 SMNVEV (reference sequence). This CDR3 comprises 18 residues. With 5 bases clipped from V and 2 bases from J, the junction kept 17 bases outside the gene matches. CDR3 sequence: CASSPLRQGMSSQETQYF. The CDR3 DNA sequence: TGTGCCAGCAGTCCACTACGACAGGGTATGTCATCACAAGAGACCCAGTACTTC.

The CDR3 DNA sequence: TGTGCCAGCAGTAAGACAGGGTACGGGGATGAAAAACTGTTTTTT. It encodes CASSKTGYGDEKLFF. The rearrangement links TRBV7-2 to TRBJ1-4; 7 nucleotides match TRBD1. The CDR3 has 15 residues. CDR1 is SGHTA, CDR2 FQGNSA, per germline. J lost 6 bases, V lost 6 bases, and 10 bases had no gene match.

This clone was seen a single time. V is TRBV11-2 and J is TRBJ2-7; no clear D gene. Germline CDR1 is SGHAT and CDR2 is FQNNGV. Trimming took 0 bases from V and 0 from J, leaving 6 bases between them. The CDR3 runs to 14 residues. The CDR3 DNA follows: TGTGCCAGCAGCTTAGAGGTCGGCTCCTACGAGCAGTACTTC. Its protein is CASSLEVGSYEQYF.

The V call is TRBV5-1, the J call TRBJ2-2; 14 bases map to TRBD2. This CDR3 is built from 17 residues. The germline CDR1 and CDR2 sequences are SGHRS and YFSETQ. The V segment lost 4 bases and the J segment 5 bases; nucleotides outside the gene matches: 7. The CDR3 loop reads CASSPGLAGVRTGELFF. The CDR3 bases are TGCGCCAGCAGCCCGGGACTAGCGGGGGTGAGGACCGGGGAGCTGTTTTTT.

The chain employs TRBV18 and TRBJ2-4, with a tentative D call TRBD1 (5 bases). The CDR3 spans 14 residues. Per germline, CDR1 KGHSH and CDR2 LQKENI. V was clipped by 3 bases and J by 7 bases, with 13 bases between them. The CDR3 coding sequence is TGTGCCAGCTCACCGGCAGGGATAGTGAACATTCAGTACTTC. This sequence encodes CASSPAGIVNIQYF.

The chain is built from TRBV18 and TRBJ2-3, with no clear D. Germline V gives CDR1 KGHSH, CDR2 LQKENI. The ends were cut back, 0 bases at V and 0 bases at J, with 7 bases in the middle. The CDR3 extends over 15 amino acids. In DNA form, the CDR3 reads TGTGCCAGCTCACCACCGGCCCCTAGCACAGATACGCAGTATTTT. Its protein product is CASSPPAPSTDTQYF.

CDR3 in amino acids: CASSLVVSGSGNTIYF. The CDR3 coding sequence is TGTGCCAGCAGCTTAGTAGTGAGCGGCTCTGGAAACACCATATATTTT. The chain carries TRBV7-2 and TRBJ1-3; D gene unclear. V dropped 1 base and J dropped 0 bases, with 10 bases sitting between them. CDR1 and CDR2 from the germline V gene are SGHTA and FQGNSA. This CDR3 has 16 amino acids.

This sequence joins TRBV4-1 and TRBJ2-4, with D uncertain. The CDR3 length is 15 residues. Trimming took 0 bases from V and 7 from J, leaving 13 bases between them. Germline CDR1 MGHRA, CDR2 YSYEKL. CDR3 bases: TGCGCCAGCAGCCAAGAATCGGTAGTCCGGAACATTCAGTACTTC. Residues: CASSQESVVRNIQYF.

V is TRBV7-6 and J is TRBJ2-7, with 9 bases fitting TRBD1. J gave up 4 bases and V 4 bases, and 5 bases lay outside the gene matches. This CDR3 contains 14 residues. Germline V gives CDR1 SGHVS, CDR2 FNYEAQ. The CDR3: CASSSAGQGYEQYF. The CDR3 DNA reads as TGTGCCAGCAGCTCAGCGGGACAGGGTTACGAGCAGTACTTC.